This section outlines one T cell receptor beta chain sequence together with its context. Its antigen is unknown. These data originate in a study of resident and recirculating memory T cells in vitiligo. General study results and limits: Different lesions suggested infiltration by different T cell clones. No single dominant TCR clone appeared; lesion clonality varied.

Stable vitiligo meant no lesion change over the previous 6 months. Patients had received no treatment within the previous three months. Trimming took off 4 bases at V and 2 bases at J, with 15 bases between the two ends. The CDR3 is 16 residues long. Germline V gene data show CDR1 as LGHNA and CDR2 as YSLEER. Generated by immunoSEQ multiplex PCR, the TCRdb table keeps only in-frame clones and is missing some. The sample contains about 42,000 clones, nearly 95% of which appear only once. The J gene is TRBJ2-1, the V gene TRBV4-3; D might be TRBD2 (6 bases). The source is a male donor with vitiligo. Sequencing was carried out using blood. The CDR3 protein is CASSLTSIGPYNEQFF. CDR3 DNA: TGCGCCAGCAGCCTAACTAGCATCGGGCCCTACAATGAGCAGTTCTTC.